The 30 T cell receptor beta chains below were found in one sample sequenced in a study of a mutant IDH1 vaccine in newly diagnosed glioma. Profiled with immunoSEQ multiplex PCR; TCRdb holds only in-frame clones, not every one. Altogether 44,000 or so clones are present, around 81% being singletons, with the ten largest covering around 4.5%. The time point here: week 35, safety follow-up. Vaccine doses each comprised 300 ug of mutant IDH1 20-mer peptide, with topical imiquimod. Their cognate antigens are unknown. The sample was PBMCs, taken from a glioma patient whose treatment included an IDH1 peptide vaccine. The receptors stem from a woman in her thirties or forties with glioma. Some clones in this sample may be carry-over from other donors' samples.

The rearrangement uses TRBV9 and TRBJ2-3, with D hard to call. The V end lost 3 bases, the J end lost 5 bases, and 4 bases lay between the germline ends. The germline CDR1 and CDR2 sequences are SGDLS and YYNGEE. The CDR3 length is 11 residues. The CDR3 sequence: CASSEEDTQYF. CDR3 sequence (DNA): TGTGCCAGCAGCGAGGAAGATACGCAGTATTTT.

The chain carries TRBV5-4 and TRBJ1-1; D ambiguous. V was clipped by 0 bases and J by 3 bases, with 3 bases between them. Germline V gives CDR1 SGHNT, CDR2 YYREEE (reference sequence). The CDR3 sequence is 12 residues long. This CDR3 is CASSLGYTEAFF. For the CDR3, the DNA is TGTGCCAGCAGCTTGGGTTACACTGAAGCTTTCTTT.

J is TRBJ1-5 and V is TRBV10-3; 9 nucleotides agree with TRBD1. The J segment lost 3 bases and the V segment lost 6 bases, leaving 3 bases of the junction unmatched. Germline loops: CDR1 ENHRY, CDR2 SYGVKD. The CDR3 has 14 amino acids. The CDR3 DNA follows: TGTGCCATCAGGGACAGGGGCCCCAATCAGCCCCAGCATTTT. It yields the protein CAIRDRGPNQPQHF.

This CDR3 reads CASSQPLVRSSQPQHF. CDR3 nucleotide sequence: TGCGCCAGCAGTCAGCCGCTGGTGAGGTCGAGCCAGCCCCAGCATTTT. V is TRBV23-1 and J is TRBJ1-5, with D unclear. TRBV23-1 is an ORF for which the function is uncertain. The CDR3 loop spans 16 amino acids. The V gene lost 3 bases and the J gene lost 7 bases, with 19 bases spanning the gap.

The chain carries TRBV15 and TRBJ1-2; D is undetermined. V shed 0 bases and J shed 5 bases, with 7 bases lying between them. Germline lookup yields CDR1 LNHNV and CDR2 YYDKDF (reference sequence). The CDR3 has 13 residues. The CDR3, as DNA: TGTGCCACCAGCAGAGATCCGTCATATGGCTACACCTTC. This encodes CATSRDPSYGYTF. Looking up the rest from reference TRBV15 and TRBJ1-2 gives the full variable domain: DAMVIQNPRYQVTQFGKPVTLSCSQTLNHNVMYWYQQKSSQAPKLLFHYYDKDFNNEADTPDNFQSRRPNTSFCFLDIRSPGLGDTAMYLCATSRDPSYGYTFGSGTRLTVV.

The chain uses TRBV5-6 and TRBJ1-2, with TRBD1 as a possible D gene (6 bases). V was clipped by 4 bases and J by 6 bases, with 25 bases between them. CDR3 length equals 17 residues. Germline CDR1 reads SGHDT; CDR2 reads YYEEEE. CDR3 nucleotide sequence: TGTGCCAGCAGCCCCAGGCACAGGGAGCTATCCTATGATGGCTACACCTTC. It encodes CASSPRHRELSYDGYTF.

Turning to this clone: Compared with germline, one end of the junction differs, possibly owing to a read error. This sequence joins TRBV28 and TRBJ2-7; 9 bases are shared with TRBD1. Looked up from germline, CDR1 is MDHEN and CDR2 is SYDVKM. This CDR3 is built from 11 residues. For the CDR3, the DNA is TGTGCCAGCAGTGATCACAGGGGGCAAGGGTTC. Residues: CASSDHRGQGF.

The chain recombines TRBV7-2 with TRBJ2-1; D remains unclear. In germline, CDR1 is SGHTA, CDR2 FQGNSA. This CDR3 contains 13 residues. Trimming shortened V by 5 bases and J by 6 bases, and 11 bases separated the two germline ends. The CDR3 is CASSQVGINEQFF. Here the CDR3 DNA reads TGTGCCAGCAGCCAAGTGGGGATCAATGAGCAGTTCTTC.

CDR3 sequence reads: CASSKRGPRYNEQFF. CDR3 coding DNA: TGTGCCAGTAGTAAAAGGGGGCCCCGATACAATGAGCAGTTCTTC. The chain links TRBV19 to TRBJ2-1, with 7 bases aligning to TRBD1. The CDR3 is 15 amino acids. CDR1 and CDR2 (germline): LNHDA, SQIVND (reference sequence). J lost 4 bases, V lost 4 bases, and 7 bases had no gene match.

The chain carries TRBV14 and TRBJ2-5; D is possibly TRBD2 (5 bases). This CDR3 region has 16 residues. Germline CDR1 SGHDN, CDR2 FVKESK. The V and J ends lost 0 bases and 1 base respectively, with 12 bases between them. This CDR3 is CASSQDLGRVQETQYF. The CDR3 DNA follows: TGTGCCAGCAGCCAAGATCTTGGGCGGGTCCAAGAGACCCAGTACTTC.

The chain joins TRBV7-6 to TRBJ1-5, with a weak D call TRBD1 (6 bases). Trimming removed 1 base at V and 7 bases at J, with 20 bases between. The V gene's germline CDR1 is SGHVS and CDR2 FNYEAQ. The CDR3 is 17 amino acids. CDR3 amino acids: CASSLVKQGEVWQPQHF. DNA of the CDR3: TGTGCCAGCAGCTTAGTCAAACAGGGCGAAGTGTGGCAGCCCCAGCATTTT.

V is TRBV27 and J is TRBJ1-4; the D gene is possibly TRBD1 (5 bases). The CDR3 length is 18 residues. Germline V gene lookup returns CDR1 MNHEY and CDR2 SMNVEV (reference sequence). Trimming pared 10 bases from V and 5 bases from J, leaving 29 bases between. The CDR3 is CAISSGGSRGEWNEKLFF. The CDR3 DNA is TGTGCCATCTCCAGCGGGGGTAGTCGAGGTGAGTGGAATGAAAAACTGTTTTTT.

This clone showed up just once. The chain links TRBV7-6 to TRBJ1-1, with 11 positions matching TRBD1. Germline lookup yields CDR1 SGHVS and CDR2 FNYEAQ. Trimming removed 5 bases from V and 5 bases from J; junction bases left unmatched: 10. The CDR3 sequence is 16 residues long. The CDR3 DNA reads TGTGCCAGCAGCGCACGGACAGGGGGCATGGGAACTGAAGCTTTCTTT. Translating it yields CASSARTGGMGTEAFF.

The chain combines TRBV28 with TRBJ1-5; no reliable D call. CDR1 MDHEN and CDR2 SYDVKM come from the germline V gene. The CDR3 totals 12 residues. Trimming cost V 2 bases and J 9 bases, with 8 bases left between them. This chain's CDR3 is CASSLRLGPQHF. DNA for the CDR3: TGTGCCAGCAGTTTACGTCTGGGGCCCCAGCATTTT.

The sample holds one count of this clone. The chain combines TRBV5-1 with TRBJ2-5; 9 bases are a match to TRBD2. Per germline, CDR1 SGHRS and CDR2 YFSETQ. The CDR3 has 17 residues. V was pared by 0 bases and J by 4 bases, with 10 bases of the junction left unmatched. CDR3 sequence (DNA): TGCGCCAGCAGCTTGGGGGCGGGGGGGCCCTCTCCAGAGACCCAGTACTTC. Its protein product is CASSLGAGGPSPETQYF.

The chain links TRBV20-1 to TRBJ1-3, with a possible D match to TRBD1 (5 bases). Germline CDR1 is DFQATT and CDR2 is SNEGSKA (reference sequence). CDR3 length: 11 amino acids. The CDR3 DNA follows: TGCAGCATAGGGGATAGAAACACCATATATTTT. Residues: CSIGDRNTIYF.

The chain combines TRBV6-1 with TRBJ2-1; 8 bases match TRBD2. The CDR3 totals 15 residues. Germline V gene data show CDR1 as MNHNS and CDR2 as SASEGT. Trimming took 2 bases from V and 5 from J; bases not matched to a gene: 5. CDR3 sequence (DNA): TGTGCCAGCAGTGAACAGGCGGGGGGCCACAATGAGCAGTTCTTC. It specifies CASSEQAGGHNEQFF.

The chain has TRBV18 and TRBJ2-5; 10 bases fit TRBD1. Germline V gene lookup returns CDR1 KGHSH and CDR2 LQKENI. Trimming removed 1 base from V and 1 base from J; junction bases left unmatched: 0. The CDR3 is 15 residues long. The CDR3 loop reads CASSPRQGAQETQYF. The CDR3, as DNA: TGTGCCAGCTCACCACGACAGGGGGCCCAAGAGACCCAGTACTTC.

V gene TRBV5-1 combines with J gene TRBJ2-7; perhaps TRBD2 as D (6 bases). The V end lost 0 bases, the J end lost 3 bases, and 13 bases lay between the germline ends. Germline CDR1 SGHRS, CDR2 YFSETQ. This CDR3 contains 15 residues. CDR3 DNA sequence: TGCGCCAGCAGCTTGGTCGGGACTCCTAACTACGAGCAGTACTTC. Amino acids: CASSLVGTPNYEQYF.

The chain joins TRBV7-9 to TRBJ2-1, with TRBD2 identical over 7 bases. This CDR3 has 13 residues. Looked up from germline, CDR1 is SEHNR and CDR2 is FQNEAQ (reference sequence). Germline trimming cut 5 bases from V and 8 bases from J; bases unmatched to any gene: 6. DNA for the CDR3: TGTGCCAGCAGCGTATCTAGCGGCGATGAGCAGTTCTTC. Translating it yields CASSVSSGDEQFF.

The CDR3 is CASSDSAGTNTGELFF. For the CDR3, the DNA is TGTGCCAGCAGTGACTCTGCCGGGACCAACACCGGGGAGCTGTTTTTT. The rearrangement joins TRBV6-4 to TRBJ2-2; D might be TRBD1 or TRBD2, each matching 5 bases. Germline assignment: CDR1 MRHNA and CDR2 SNTAGT. Trimming stripped 0 bases from V and 2 bases from J, with 10 bases between. The CDR3 is made up of 16 amino acids.

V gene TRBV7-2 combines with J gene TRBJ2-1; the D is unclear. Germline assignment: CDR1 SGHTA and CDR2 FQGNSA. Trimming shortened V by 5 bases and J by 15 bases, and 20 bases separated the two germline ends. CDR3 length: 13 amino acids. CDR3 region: CASSTAVSESGFF. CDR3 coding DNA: TGTGCCAGCAGCACCGCTGTGTCCGAGTCGGGGTTCTTC.

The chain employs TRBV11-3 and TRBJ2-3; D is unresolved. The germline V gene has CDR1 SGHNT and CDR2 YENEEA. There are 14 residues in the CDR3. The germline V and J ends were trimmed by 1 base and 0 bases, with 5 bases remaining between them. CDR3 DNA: TGTGCCAGCAGCTTAGTTGCTAGCACAGATACGCAGTATTTT. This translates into CASSLVASTDTQYF.

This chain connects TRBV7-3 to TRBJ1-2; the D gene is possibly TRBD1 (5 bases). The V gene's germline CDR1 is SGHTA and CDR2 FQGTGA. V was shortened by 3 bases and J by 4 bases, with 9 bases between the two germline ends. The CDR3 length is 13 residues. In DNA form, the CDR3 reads TGTGCCAGCAGCTTTAGACAGTTCTATGGCTACACCTTC. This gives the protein CASSFRQFYGYTF.

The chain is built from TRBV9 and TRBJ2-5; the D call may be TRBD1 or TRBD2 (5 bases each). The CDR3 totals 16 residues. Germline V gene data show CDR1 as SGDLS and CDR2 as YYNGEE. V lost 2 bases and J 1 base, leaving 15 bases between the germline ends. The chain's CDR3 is CASSVRGATLQETQYF. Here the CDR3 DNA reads TGTGCCAGCAGCGTGAGAGGGGCTACCCTCCAAGAGACCCAGTACTTC.

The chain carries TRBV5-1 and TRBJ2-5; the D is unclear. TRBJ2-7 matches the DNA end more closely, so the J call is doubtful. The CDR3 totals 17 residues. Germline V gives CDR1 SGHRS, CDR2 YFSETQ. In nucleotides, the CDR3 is TGCGCCAGCAGCCCTAATTCAGACGGGCTCGAATCCTACGAGCAGTACTTC. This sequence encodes CASSPNSDGLESYEQYF.

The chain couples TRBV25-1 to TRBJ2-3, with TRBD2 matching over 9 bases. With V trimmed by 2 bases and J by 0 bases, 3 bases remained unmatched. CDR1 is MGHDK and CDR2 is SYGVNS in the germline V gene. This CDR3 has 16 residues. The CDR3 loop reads CASSERLAVSTDTQYF. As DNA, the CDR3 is TGTGCCAGCAGTGAAAGACTAGCGGTTAGCACAGATACGCAGTATTTT.

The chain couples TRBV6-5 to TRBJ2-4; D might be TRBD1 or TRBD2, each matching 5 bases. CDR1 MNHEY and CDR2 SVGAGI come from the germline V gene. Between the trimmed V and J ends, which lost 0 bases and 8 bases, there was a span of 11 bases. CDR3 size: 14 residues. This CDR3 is CASSYSRGMDIQYF. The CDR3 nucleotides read TGTGCCAGCAGTTACTCGAGGGGCATGGACATTCAGTACTTC.

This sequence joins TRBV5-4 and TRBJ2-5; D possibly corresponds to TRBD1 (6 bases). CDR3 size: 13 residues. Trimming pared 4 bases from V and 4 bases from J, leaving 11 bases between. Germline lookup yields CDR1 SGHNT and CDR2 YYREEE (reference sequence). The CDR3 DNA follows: TGTGCCAGCAGCCCTGACAGGATAGAGACCCAGTACTTC. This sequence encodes CASSPDRIETQYF.

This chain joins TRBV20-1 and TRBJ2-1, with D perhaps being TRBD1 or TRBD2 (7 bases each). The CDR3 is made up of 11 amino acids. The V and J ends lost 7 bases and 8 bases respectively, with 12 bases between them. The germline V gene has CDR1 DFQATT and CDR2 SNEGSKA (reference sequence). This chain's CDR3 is CSVSGGDEQFF. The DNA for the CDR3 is TGCAGTGTTTCAGGGGGGGATGAGCAGTTCTTC.